Shown below are 28 T cell receptor beta chains from a single sample sequenced in a study of T cells in Graves' hyperthyroidism and ophthalmopathy. RNA transcripts were the template for amplifying TCR beta CDR3 regions. Initially, a first-round RT-PCR of the TCR CDR3 employed the HTBI primer set. From the multiplex PCR reads, TCRdb called clonotypes with MiXCR, one entry per CDR3 protein. The table has a few hundred thousand distinct CDR3 sequences, approximately 44% seen once. What was sequenced was peripheral blood or thyroid tissue (not recorded which). These receptors all stem from a woman between 18 and 30 years old with Graves' hyperthyroidism.

A few counts support this clonotype. The rearrangement links TRBV30 to TRBJ2-7; weak D call: TRBD1 (5 bases). V was trimmed by 3 bases and J by 0 bases, leaving 9 bases between them. The CDR3 contains 13 residues. Germline lookup yields CDR1 GTSNPN and CDR2 SVGIG (reference sequence). CDR3 in amino acids: CAWRQASSYEQYF. CDR3 nucleotide sequence: TGTGCCTGGAGACAGGCGAGCTCCTACGAGCAGTACTTC.

As concerns this clonotype: A much bigger clone sits one base away, suggesting this may be a read error. The chain carries TRBV6-5 and TRBJ1-2, with D tentatively TRBD1 (5 bases). The CDR3 has 12 residues. Germline lookup yields CDR1 MNHEY and CDR2 SVGAGI. This CDR3 reads CASSYKGAGHTF. In DNA form, the CDR3 reads TGTGCCAGCAGTTACAAAGGGGCTGGCCACACCTTC.

This chain uses TRBV15 with TRBJ2-2, with a tentative D call TRBD1 (6 bases). The CDR3 has 13 amino acids. Per the germline V gene, CDR1 is LNHNV and CDR2 is YYDKDF (reference sequence). Trimming took off 2 bases at V and 9 bases at J, with 10 bases between the two ends. Here the CDR3 reads CATSRQRDRELFF. DNA of the CDR3: TGTGCCACCAGCAGACAAAGGGACAGGGAGCTGTTTTTT.

There are many counts of this clonotype. This rearrangement joins TRBV7-9 to TRBJ1-5; 7 positions match TRBD1. Germline lookup yields CDR1 SEHNR and CDR2 FQNEAQ (reference sequence). The ends lost 5 bases at V and 4 bases at J; junction bases unmatched: 17. The CDR3 consists of 18 residues. CDR3 bases: TGTGCCAGCAGCCCCGGGAGACAGGGAAGTTGGGTAAATCAGCCCCAGCATTTT. Amino acid sequence: CASSPGRQGSWVNQPQHF.

The J gene is TRBJ1-5, the V gene TRBV10-3, with TRBD1 matching over 10 bases. Germline values: CDR1 ENHRY, CDR2 SYGVKD. Trimming cost V 5 bases and J 0 bases; bases outside gene matches: 7. This CDR3 region has 17 residues. In nucleotides, the CDR3 is TGTGCCATCAGTAAGGACAGGGGGAACCCTAGCAATCAGCCCCAGCATTTT. Translating it yields CAISKDRGNPSNQPQHF.

The rearrangement joins TRBV20-1 to TRBJ2-3; 7 nucleotides line up with TRBD2. The CDR3 has 17 amino acids. From germline, CDR1 is DFQATT and CDR2 SNEGSKA (reference sequence). Germline trimming cut 0 bases from V and 5 bases from J; bases unmatched to any gene: 14. CDR3 in amino acids: CSARDPHASGTGDTQYF. As DNA, the CDR3 is TGCAGTGCTAGAGACCCTCATGCGAGCGGGACGGGAGATACGCAGTATTTT.

The chain has TRBV24-1 and TRBJ1-1; D is perhaps TRBD1 (5 bases). Germline CDR1 reads KGHDR; CDR2 reads SFDVKD. V was cut by 4 bases and J by 14 bases, with 22 bases left in between. The CDR3 is 14 residues long. The CDR3 DNA follows: TGTGCCACCAGTGAGGGGGGGTGGTACAATGAGCAGTTCTTT. Its translation: CATSEGGWYNEQFF.

This clonotype was detected ten times or more. The chain recombines TRBV20-1 with TRBJ2-5, with 7 positions matching TRBD1. V was clipped by 1 base and J by 1 base; unmatched bases: 3. The CDR3 is 14 amino acids. Germline V gene sequence: CDR1 DFQATT, CDR2 SNEGSKA (reference sequence). The CDR3 DNA reads as TGCAGTGCTAGAGTTGGGACAGCCCAAGAGACCCAGTACTTC. Its protein is CSARVGTAQETQYF.

The chain joins TRBV20-1 to TRBJ1-5; D gene ambiguous. Germline CDR1 DFQATT, CDR2 SNEGSKA (reference sequence). The CDR3 length is 12 residues. The CDR3 loop is CRDPGFNQPQHF. The CDR3 DNA reads TGCAGAGATCCGGGTTTCAATCAGCCCCAGCATTTT.

This clonotype showed up many times. The CDR3 loop is CASSRDRGKSYEQYF. The CDR3 DNA follows: TGTGCCAGCAGTCGGGACAGGGGAAAGTCCTACGAGCAGTACTTC. The chain carries TRBV12-3 or TRBV12-4 and TRBJ2-7; TRBD1 matches at 10 bases. The CDR3 is made up of 15 amino acids. V dropped 5 bases and J dropped 1; count of bases not matched to a gene: 5.

As for this clonotype: A read error is possible here, since a much larger clone lies one base away. The chain combines TRBV4-3 with TRBJ2-6; tentatively, D is TRBD1 (6 bases). V was cut by 3 bases and J by 6 bases, with 12 bases left in between. The CDR3 loop spans 15 amino acids. Germline V gene lookup returns CDR1 LGHNA and CDR2 YSLEER. The CDR3 region is CASSHHRAEANVLTF. In nucleotides, the CDR3 is TGCGCCAGCAGCCACCACAGGGCTGAGGCCAACGTCCTGACTTTC.

Ten or more counts support this clonotype. The V gene is TRBV9, the J gene TRBJ2-2; tentatively, D is TRBD1 (6 bases). CDR3 length: 14 residues. Trimming took 4 bases from V and 7 from J, leaving 14 bases between them. The germline V gene has CDR1 SGDLS and CDR2 YYNGEE. CDR3 bases: TGTGCCAGCAGCCCACCTGGGGGCGGCGGGGAGCTGTTTTTT. This codes for CASSPPGGGGELFF.

The chain carries TRBV2 and TRBJ2-7, with D perhaps TRBD1 (6 bases). The CDR3 is 14 residues long. Trimming took 9 bases from V and 0 from J, leaving 15 bases between them. In germline, CDR1 is SNHLY, CDR2 FYNNEI. The CDR3 is CASDQGIGSYEQYF. CDR3 bases: TGTGCCAGTGATCAGGGGATCGGCTCCTACGAGCAGTACTTC.

The chain uses TRBV7-8 and TRBJ2-7, with 8 bases lining up with TRBD2. The trim removed 5 bases at V and 6 bases at J, leaving 9 bases unmatched. The germline V gene encodes CDR1 SGHVS and CDR2 FQNEAQ. CDR3 length equals 14 residues. The CDR3 spells CASSLGGVLSEQYF. CDR3 nucleotides: TGTGCCAGCAGCCTCGGGGGGGTTCTCAGCGAGCAGTACTTC.

This clonotype has ten or more counts. The chain joins TRBV6-5 to TRBJ1-2; D gene uncertain. Between the trimmed V and J ends, which lost 6 bases and 7 bases, there was a span of 12 bases. Germline V lookup: CDR1 MNHEY, CDR2 SVGAGI. The CDR3 totals 12 residues. The CDR3 loop is CASRPNAGGYTF. DNA of the CDR3: TGTGCCAGCAGGCCAAACGCGGGTGGCTACACCTTC.

The V and J genes are TRBV29-1 and TRBJ1-1; D might be TRBD1 (5 bases). The germline CDR1 and CDR2 sequences are SQVTM and ANQGSEA. CDR3 length equals 13 residues. Between the trimmed V and J ends, which lost 7 bases and 5 bases, there was a span of 17 bases. This CDR3 reads CSARQGRQTEAFF. CDR3 nucleotides: TGCAGCGCCCGGCAGGGTAGACAAACTGAAGCTTTCTTT. Together with reference TRBV29-1 and TRBJ1-1, the CDR3 gives the full variable domain: SAVISQKPSRDICQRGTSLTIQCQVDSQVTMMFWYRQQPGQSLTLIATANQGSEATYESGFVIDKFPISRPNLTFSTLTVSNMSPEDSSIYLCSARQGRQTEAFFGQGTRLTVV.

This clonotype was seen at least ten times. The rearrangement links TRBV27 to TRBJ1-5; a possible D gene is TRBD1 (5 bases). Trimming stripped 3 bases from V and 6 bases from J, with 18 bases between. The CDR3 has 16 amino acids. Germline CDR1 reads MNHEY; CDR2 reads SMNVEV (reference sequence). For the CDR3, the DNA is TGTGCCAGCAGTTTGAGGGGTGCGGGGAGTGGTCAGCCCCAGCATTTT. Its translation is CASSLRGAGSGQPQHF.

This clonotype was observed many times. The rearrangement links TRBV13 to TRBJ2-2; no definite D call. The germline V gene encodes CDR1 PRHDT and CDR2 FYEKMQ (reference sequence). V shed 1 base and J shed 5 bases, with 11 bases lying between them. The CDR3 has 15 residues. CDR3 amino acids: CASSLDTAPTGELFF. CDR3 nucleotides: TGTGCCAGCAGCTTAGACACCGCGCCAACCGGGGAGCTGTTTTTT.

This CDR3 is CAVQGDDQPQHF. In DNA form, the CDR3 reads TGTGCCGTTCAGGGGGATGATCAGCCCCAGCATTTT. V is TRBV10-3 and J is TRBJ1-5; 7 positions agree with TRBD1. CDR3 length: 12 amino acids. The V gene end was trimmed by 11 bases and the J gene end by 5 bases; junction bases not matched to a gene: 6. Germline values: CDR1 ENHRY, CDR2 SYGVKD.

This clonotype was picked up one time. At one of its ends the junction is not consistent with the germline gene, which may arise from a read error. The chain couples TRBV25-1 to TRBJ2-7, with D possibly being TRBD1 or TRBD2 (5 bases each). The CDR3 has 13 amino acids. CDR1 MGHDK and CDR2 SYGVNS come from the germline V gene. The CDR3 nucleotides are TGTGCCGCCAGTGGGGGACGCTCCTTCGAGCAGTACTTC. Translating it yields CAASGGRSFEQYF.

Comment on this clonotype: A much bigger clone sits one base away, suggesting this may be a read error. The chain combines TRBV6-5 with TRBJ2-2; 7 bases fit TRBD2. CDR1 and CDR2 (germline): MNHEY, SVGAGI. CDR3 length equals 15 residues. CDR3 in amino acids: CASSLPSGISGELLF. In DNA form, the CDR3 reads TGTGCCAGCAGTTTGCCTAGCGGCATCTCGGGGGAGCTGCTTTTT.

The rearrangement links TRBV7-9 to TRBJ2-3; a possible D gene is TRBD2 (6 bases). With 5 bases removed from V and 3 bases from J, the gap between germline ends came to 15 bases. Germline V gene data show CDR1 as SEHNR and CDR2 as FQNEAQ (reference sequence). The CDR3 covers 15 residues. CDR3 loop: CASSPSVLGTDTQYF. The CDR3 DNA is TGTGCCAGCAGCCCTAGCGTATTAGGAACAGATACGCAGTATTTT.

The chain recombines TRBV7-2 with TRBJ2-7; no definite D call. The CDR3 totals 16 residues. Germline V gene sequence: CDR1 SGHTA, CDR2 FQGNSA. Trimming cost V 2 bases and J 3 bases, with 17 bases left between them. The CDR3 here is CASSLSLGIAGYEQYF. CDR3 nucleotides: TGTGCCAGCAGCTTATCTTTAGGGATAGCTGGCTACGAGCAGTACTTC.

V is TRBV24-1 and J is TRBJ2-6; 8 positions agree with TRBD1. There are 17 residues in the CDR3. V gave up 3 bases and J gave up 1 base; unmatched junction bases: 4. In germline, CDR1 is KGHDR, CDR2 SFDVKD. The CDR3 loop is CATSDRTGQSGANVLTF. The CDR3 coding sequence is TGTGCCACCAGTGATCGGACAGGGCAGTCTGGGGCCAACGTCCTGACTTTC.

The chain couples TRBV20-1 to TRBJ2-3, with a tentative D call TRBD2 (6 bases). From germline, CDR1 is DFQATT and CDR2 SNEGSKA (reference sequence). This CDR3 contains 16 residues. Trimming cost V 4 bases and J 3 bases, with 20 bases left between them. The CDR3 DNA reads as TGCAGTGCTACCACCTCGGGAGCGGAGCTGACAGATACGCAGTATTTT. Translating gives CSATTSGAELTDTQYF.

This chain connects TRBV7-2 to TRBJ1-2; tentative D call: TRBD1 (5 bases). Trimming removed 5 bases at V and 9 bases at J, with 13 bases between. The CDR3 is made up of 12 amino acids. The germline V gene encodes CDR1 SGHTA and CDR2 FQGNSA. CDR3 bases: TGTGCCAGCAGCAGCCGGGGCCAGAGCTACACCTTC. Translation gives CASSSRGQSYTF.

To note about this clonotype: The junction departs from germline at one end; a sequencing error may be responsible. This chain connects TRBV2 to TRBJ1-1; a weak D match, TRBD1 (5 bases). Germline V gene lookup returns CDR1 SNHLY and CDR2 FYNNEI. The CDR3 covers 14 residues. The CDR3 DNA follows: TGTGCCAGCACCCCACATACAAGTGGGACTGAAGCTTCCTTT. Amino acid sequence: CASTPHTSGTEASF.

This clonotype was seen more than once but under ten times. This chain links TRBV7-9 with TRBJ2-7, with 8 bases lining up with TRBD2. J was trimmed by 3 bases and V by 7 bases; bases with no gene match: 17. The CDR3 totals 17 residues. The germline V gene encodes CDR1 SEHNR and CDR2 FQNEAQ (reference sequence). DNA for the CDR3: TGTGCCAGCACCCACCGGGGGGGGAGGCGGGACCACTACGAGCAGTACTTC. Its translation: CASTHRGGRRDHYEQYF.